This TCR beta chain was recorded in a study of T cell repertoires in cytomegalovirus infection. Looking at the study overall: As its CMV epitopes, the study selected recently identified HLA-C-restricted and well-studied HLA-B-restricted targets.

In regard to this clonotype: Its target is not known.

Findings of the study overall: Dominant in the ex vivo response were TCR beta clonotypes restricted by HLA-C and specific for CMV.

V lost 1 base and J lost 6, with 3 bases in between. The germline V gene encodes CDR1 SEHNR and CDR2 FQNEAQ (reference sequence). The CDR3 loop spans 12 amino acids. TCRdb reprocessed the reads via MiXCR and lists one record per CDR3 protein. The table lists tens of thousands of distinct CDR3 sequences, roughly a fifth of them singletons, with roughly 77% in the top ten. The TCR was taken from a human donor in good health (CMV status not recorded). Some clones in this sample may be carry-over from other donors' samples. The rearrangement joins TRBV7-9 to TRBJ2-2; D gene uncertain. The starting material was CD8+ T cells from cultured PBMCs, obtained from culture after CMV antigen stimulation. The CDR3 DNA reads TGTGCCAGCAGCTTAGGGGCCGGGGAGCTGTTTTTT. It specifies CASSLGAGELFF.